This passage covers 26 T cell receptor beta chains from one sample sequenced in a study of OX40 agonist ivuxolimab in advanced cancers. The table came from immunoSEQ multiplex PCR; TCRdb's copy has only in-frame clones and leaves some out. The data contain about 75,000 clones, approximately 81% of them singletons. Material: CD4+ or CD8+ T cells sorted from blood, obtained in a trial of the OX40 agonist ivuxolimab. The receptor set was obtained from an adult with an advanced solid tumor such as melanoma, head and neck, liver or kidney cancer.

The chain is built from TRBV5-1 and TRBJ2-5; possible D gene TRBD1, 7 bases. CDR3 length: 17 amino acids. V was trimmed by 3 bases and J by 3 bases, leaving 21 bases between them. Germline CDR1 reads SGHRS; CDR2 reads YFSETQ. CDR3 amino acids: CASSSGRRGHEEETQYF. CDR3 nucleotides: TGCGCCAGCAGCTCCGGACGGAGGGGGCATGAGGAAGAGACCCAGTACTTC.

Notes on this clone: This sample includes further DNA sequences coding for the same CDR3. The V and J genes are TRBV27 and TRBJ1-2; D is unresolved. The CDR3 has 13 residues. Trimming took off 2 bases at V and 1 base at J, with 5 bases between the two ends. Germline V CDR1 and CDR2: MNHEY, SMNVEV (reference sequence). CDR3 nucleotide sequence: TGTGCCAGCAGTTTAAACTTTAACTATGGCTACACCTTC. This codes for CASSLNFNYGYTF.

CDR3 amino acids: CASSRDRGETQYF. The DNA for the CDR3 is TGTGCCAGCAGCAGGGACAGGGGGGAGACCCAGTACTTC. The chain carries TRBV11-2 and TRBJ2-5, with 11 bases identical to TRBD1. With V trimmed by 5 bases and J by 5 bases, 1 base remained unmatched. CDR3 length: 13 residues. Looked up from germline, CDR1 is SGHAT and CDR2 is FQNNGV.

This clone appeared once. The chain combines TRBV28 with TRBJ2-5; 8 bases fit TRBD2. Germline trimming cut 7 bases from V and 5 bases from J; bases unmatched to any gene: 9. Germline CDR1 is MDHEN and CDR2 is SYDVKM. The CDR3 is made up of 14 amino acids. CDR3 loop: CASTPGGLGETQYF. CDR3 in DNA: TGTGCCAGCACTCCGGGAGGGCTCGGGGAGACCCAGTACTTC.

This sequence joins TRBV6-1 and TRBJ2-3, with TRBD1 matching 11 bases. Germline trimming cut 11 bases from V and 3 bases from J; bases unmatched to any gene: 7. Germline V lookup: CDR1 MNHNS, CDR2 SASEGT. The CDR3 is 14 amino acids. CDR3 region: CAAGTGGMTDTQYF. The CDR3 DNA reads TGTGCCGCCGGGACAGGGGGAATGACAGATACGCAGTATTTT.

A note on this clone: The junction departs from germline at one end; a sequencing error may be responsible. The sample carries other DNA sequences with the same CDR3. The chain recombines TRBV29-1 with TRBJ2-3; maybe TRBD2 (6 bases). Germline assignment: CDR1 SQVTM and CDR2 ANQGSEA. The CDR3 has 13 residues. CDR3 DNA: TGTAGCGTTGAAGATCTTGGGAGGGATACGCAGTATTTT. This gives the protein CSVEDLGRDTQYF.

The V gene is TRBV11-2, the J gene TRBJ2-5; 9 bases map to TRBD2. CDR1 is SGHAT and CDR2 is FQNNGV in the germline V gene. This CDR3 has 13 amino acids. J gave up 4 bases and V 5 bases, and 2 bases lay outside the gene matches. This CDR3 reads CASSPSGVETQYF. CDR3 in DNA: TGTGCCAGCAGCCCTAGCGGGGTAGAGACCCAGTACTTC. Complete variable domain (other parts from reference TRBV11-2 and TRBJ2-5): EAGVAQSPRYKIIEKRQSVAFWCNPISGHATLYWYQQILGQGPKLLIQFQNNGVVDDSQLPKDRFSAERLKGVDSTLKIQPAKLEDSAVYLCASSPSGVETQYFGPGTRLLVL.

This chain links TRBV6-5 with TRBJ2-7; possibly TRBD2 for D (6 bases). The CDR3 length is 14 residues. Germline lookup yields CDR1 MNHEY and CDR2 SVGAGI. V was shortened by 5 bases and J by 3 bases, with 14 bases between the two germline ends. CDR3 amino acids: CASSPGTLGYEQYF. CDR3 DNA: TGTGCCAGCAGTCCTGGGACTTTGGGCTACGAGCAGTACTTC.

The rearrangement joins TRBV11-1 to TRBJ2-2; 8 bases line up with TRBD2. Trimming cost V 5 bases and J 1 base; bases outside gene matches: 6. The CDR3 is 16 amino acids. Germline V gene lookup returns CDR1 SGHAT and CDR2 FQDESV (reference sequence). The CDR3 nucleotides are TGTGCCAGCAGCCAGCCTAGCGGGTTGAACACCGGGGAGCTGTTTTTT. It encodes CASSQPSGLNTGELFF.

V is TRBV5-1 and J is TRBJ2-2, with D unclear. The CDR3 consists of 16 residues. Trimming pared 0 bases from V and 4 bases from J, leaving 13 bases between. Germline V CDR1 and CDR2: SGHRS, YFSETQ. The CDR3 is CASSLELSHVTGELFF. DNA for the CDR3: TGCGCCAGCAGCTTGGAACTGTCCCACGTCACCGGGGAGCTGTTTTTT.

The J gene is TRBJ2-3, the V gene TRBV5-5; possibly TRBD1 for D (5 bases). The CDR3 covers 14 residues. Germline CDR1 SGHKS, CDR2 YYEKEE (reference sequence). V was trimmed by 0 bases and J by 3 bases, leaving 8 bases between them. This CDR3 reads CASSLDQGTDTQYF. CDR3 in DNA: TGTGCCAGCAGCTTGGATCAGGGAACAGATACGCAGTATTTT.

This chain links TRBV5-1 with TRBJ1-1, with no clear D. Trimming left V 0 bases short and J 4 bases short, with 10 bases between. Germline V gene sequence: CDR1 SGHRS, CDR2 YFSETQ. The CDR3 sequence is 14 residues long. This CDR3 is CASSLVQVTTEAFF. As DNA, the CDR3 is TGCGCCAGCAGCTTGGTCCAGGTCACCACTGAAGCTTTCTTT.

The genes are TRBV6-1 and TRBJ2-7; the D is unclear. The CDR3 sequence is 14 residues long. In germline, CDR1 is MNHNS, CDR2 SASEGT. Between the trimmed V and J ends, which lost 2 bases and 3 bases, there was a span of 11 bases. The CDR3 sequence is CASSEPGLSYEQYF. CDR3 DNA: TGTGCCAGCAGTGAACCAGGATTGAGCTACGAGCAGTACTTC.

Only one count was recorded for this clone. The genes are TRBV19 and TRBJ2-5, with D unclear. The CDR3 is 11 amino acids. In germline, CDR1 is LNHDA, CDR2 SQIVND (reference sequence). The V end was cut by 3 bases, the J end by 4 bases, with 3 bases between. CDR3 sequence (DNA): TGTGCCAGTAGTATCGCAGAGACCCAGTACTTC. Translating it yields CASSIAETQYF.

The chain employs TRBV12-5 and TRBJ1-2; no clear D. Trimming removed 3 bases at V and 7 bases at J, with 3 bases between. Germline assignment: CDR1 LGHNT and CDR2 FRNRAP. The CDR3 covers 10 residues. DNA for the CDR3: TGTGCTAGTGGTTTAGGTGGCTACACCTTC. Residues: CASGLGGYTF. The variable domain in full, with the rest retrieved from reference TRBV12-5 and TRBJ1-2, is DARVTQTPRHKVTEMGQEVTMRCQPILGHNTVFWYRQTMMQGLELLAYFRNRAPLDDSGMPKDRFSAEMPDATLATLKIQPSEPRDSAVYFCASGLGGYTFGSGTRLTVV.

The rearrangement links TRBV6-1 to TRBJ2-7, with TRBD2 as a possible D gene (6 bases). Deletions cut 7 bases from V and 9 bases from J, with 25 bases between. From germline, CDR1 is MNHNS and CDR2 SASEGT. There are 15 residues in the CDR3. CDR3 coding DNA: TGTGCCAGCAAACTAAATCCGGGACTCAGCGGTGGGCAGTACTTC. Encoded protein: CASKLNPGLSGGQYF.

The V call is TRBV18, the J call TRBJ2-7, with D possibly being TRBD1 (6 bases). The CDR3 contains 14 residues. V was shortened by 3 bases and J by 0 bases, with 9 bases between the two germline ends. Per germline, CDR1 KGHSH and CDR2 LQKENI. The CDR3 reads CASSPGQLSYEQYF. CDR3 DNA: TGTGCCAGCTCACCTGGACAGCTCTCCTACGAGCAGTACTTC.

The rearrangement joins TRBV7-9 to TRBJ2-5; D gene uncertain. The CDR3 runs 13 residues. The V end lost 0 bases, the J end lost 4 bases, and 6 bases lay between the germline ends. The germline gives CDR1 SEHNR, CDR2 FQNEAQ (reference sequence). The CDR3 protein is CASSLAKGETQYF. The CDR3 DNA sequence: TGTGCCAGCAGCTTAGCAAAGGGAGAGACCCAGTACTTC.

In DNA form, the CDR3 reads TGTGCCAGCAGCTTCGGGTGGGGCACAGATACGCAGTATTTT. This codes for CASSFGWGTDTQYF. The rearrangement links TRBV7-2 to TRBJ2-3; D gene ambiguous. Germline V gene data show CDR1 as SGHTA and CDR2 as FQGNSA. V dropped 3 bases and J dropped 1 base, with 8 bases sitting between them. The CDR3 sequence is 14 residues long.

The genes are TRBV5-1 and TRBJ1-1; D not resolved. CDR3 size: 13 residues. The ends were cut back, 4 bases at V and 1 base at J, with 8 bases in the middle. Germline CDR1 SGHRS, CDR2 YFSETQ. In DNA, the CDR3 is TGCGCCAGCAGCCGCCAGGCGAACACTGAAGCTTTCTTT. Protein: CASSRQANTEAFF.

The rearrangement uses TRBV28 and TRBJ1-2; 10 positions agree with TRBD1. Looked up from germline, CDR1 is MDHEN and CDR2 is SYDVKM. Trimming cost V 3 bases and J 5 bases; bases outside gene matches: 6. CDR3 size: 15 residues. CDR3 protein: CASSFRDRGEYGYTF. The CDR3 DNA follows: TGTGCCAGCAGTTTCAGGGACAGGGGAGAGTATGGCTACACCTTC.

This clone showed up just a few times. The chain recombines TRBV2 with TRBJ2-1, with 10 positions matching TRBD2. V trimming: 5 bases; J trimming: 4 bases; junction bases outside the gene matches: 8. This CDR3 has 16 amino acids. From germline, CDR1 is SNHLY and CDR2 FYNNEI. The CDR3 is CASSIAGGPSYNEQFF. The CDR3 region has the DNA TGTGCCAGCAGTATAGCGGGAGGACCTTCATACAATGAGCAGTTCTTC. Drawing the rest from reference TRBV2 and TRBJ2-1, the complete variable domain is EPEVTQTPSHQVTQMGQEVILRCVPISNHLYFYWYRQILGQKVEFLVSFYNNEISEKSEIFDDQFSVERPDGSNFTLKIRSTKLEDSAMYFCASSIAGGPSYNEQFFGPGTRLTVL.

This clone was detected once. The chain has TRBV28 and TRBJ1-3, with D perhaps matching TRBD1 (5 bases). Trimming cost V 3 bases and J 1 base, with 10 bases left between them. Germline V gives CDR1 MDHEN, CDR2 SYDVKM. The CDR3 has 15 residues. The chain's CDR3 is CASSLWGVSGNTIYF. The CDR3 region has the DNA TGTGCCAGCAGTTTGTGGGGGGTGTCTGGAAACACCATATATTTT.

V usage is TRBV6-1 and J usage is TRBJ2-3; D unclear. The CDR3 sequence is 13 residues long. The germline gives CDR1 MNHNS, CDR2 SASEGT. Trimming shortened V by 6 bases and J by 2 bases, and 9 bases separated the two germline ends. The CDR3 reads CASRAFNTDTQYF. The CDR3 coding sequence is TGTGCCAGCAGAGCATTCAACACAGATACGCAGTATTTT.

The CDR3 DNA reads as TGTGCCAGCAGTTACTCGGCAGGGTCATATCAGCCCCAGCATTTT. Its protein is CASSYSAGSYQPQHF. V gene TRBV6-5 combines with J gene TRBJ1-5; a possible D gene is TRBD1 (5 bases). V was shortened by 0 bases and J by 5 bases, with 11 bases between the two germline ends. Germline V gene sequence: CDR1 MNHEY, CDR2 SVGAGI. The CDR3 is 15 amino acids.

The rearrangement joins TRBV2 to TRBJ1-4; D is ambiguous. CDR3 size: 16 residues. Trimming pared 3 bases from V and 0 bases from J, leaving 11 bases between. Looked up from germline, CDR1 is SNHLY and CDR2 is FYNNEI. The CDR3 DNA sequence: TGTGCCAGCAGTGATGGGCGGTTTGCAACTAATGAAAAACTGTTTTTT. This translates into CASSDGRFATNEKLFF.